This T cell receptor beta chain was profiled in a study of T-cell memory formation after mild COVID-19. 5'RACE primed from the constant segment yielded TCR alpha and TCR beta cDNA libraries bearing sample barcodes and UMIs. TCRdb re-called the 5' RACE reads through MiXCR, storing one row per CDR3 protein. Found here are around 190,000 distinct CDR3 sequences, roughly 20% of them singletons; the top ten hold about 4%. CDR1 is SQVTM, CDR2 ANQGSEA, per germline. The germline V and J ends were trimmed by 6 bases and 10 bases, with 18 bases remaining between them. The CDR3 totals 13 residues. In its sample, this clonotype was seen many times.

Sequenced input: PBMCs or a T cell subset sorted from them (not recorded which). The V call is TRBV29-1, the J call TRBJ1-4; D remains unclear. The sequence derives from a man between 18 and 29 years old who had mild COVID-19 (a few samples of this study predate the infection). Cell type and time point are not known. CDR3 sequence reads: CSVIAEGNPKLFF. CDR3 DNA: TGCAGCGTCATAGCCGAAGGGAATCCAAAACTGTTTTTT.